Included here is one TCR beta chain sequence, with context. The antigen is unknown. These data belong to a study of T cell repertoires and HLA-DP antigens. Study-wide points: No separate analysis of naive versus memory CD4+ cells was done. Responder cells were total CD4+ cells with a HeLa antigen-presenting system.

CDR1 is LNHDA, CDR2 SQIVND, per germline (reference sequence). The V and J ends lost 8 bases and 6 bases respectively, with 18 bases between them. CDR3 length: 14 amino acids. Using immunoSEQ multiplex PCR, the repertoire was profiled, and TCRdb retains in-frame clones only, with some absent. The sample has roughly 120,000 clones, about 92% seen once. Negative selection yielded untouched CD4+ T cells of average about 98% purity. This receptor was taken from a young woman in good health and CMV-seronegative. V usage is TRBV19 and J usage is TRBJ2-3; the D is unclear. The sequenced material came from CD4+ T cells from PBMCs. CDR3 nucleotide sequence: TGTGCCAGTGCCTTTCTTAGTAGAGGCGATACGCAGTATTTT. Amino acid sequence: CASAFLSRGDTQYF.